A selection of T cell receptor beta chains follows, all from one sample in a study of response to subunit inactivated influenza vaccine. Via MiXCR, TCRdb re-called the RT-PCR reads, giving one row per CDR3 protein. The sample has around 580,000 distinct CDR3 sequences, roughly 10% seen once; the top ten hold roughly 10%. This material consisted of PBMCs from blood, taken on the day of vaccination. The receptors originated from a man aged 50-59 years who received an inactivated influenza vaccine. Both conserved end residues are part of each CDR3. The D gene is left open where the match is weak. Some rows have no size entry. The others give once, few or many, or a class for an expanded clone.

V gene: TRBV5-6
clone size: few
J gene: TRBJ2-5
D gene: NA
CDR3 DNA: TGTGCCAGCAGCCCGGGGACCCAGTACTTC
CDR3 protein: CASSPGTQYF

V gene: TRBV6-1
clone size: NA
J gene: TRBJ1-3
D gene: NA
CDR3 DNA: TGTGCCAGCAGTCAGAGATCTTCTGGAAACACCATATATTTT
CDR3 protein: CASSQRSSGNTIYF

V gene: TRBV12-3/TRBV12-4
clone size: few
J gene: TRBJ1-1
D gene: TRBD1
CDR3 DNA: TGTGCCAGCAGTACAGGACAGGGGCTTACTGAAGCTTTCTTT
CDR3 protein: CASSTGQGLTEAFF

V gene: TRBV7-6
clone size: many
J gene: TRBJ1-4
D gene: NA
CDR3 DNA: TGTGCCAGCAGCCCCTCGGCAGGGAATGAAAAACTGTTTTTT
CDR3 protein: CASSPSAGNEKLFF

V gene: TRBV3-1
clone size: NA
J gene: TRBJ2-6
D gene: NA
CDR3 DNA: TGTGCCAGCAGCCCGGGACGGATAAGGGCCAACGTCCTGACTTTC
CDR3 protein: CASSPGRIRANVLTF

V gene: TRBV7-2
clone size: many
J gene: TRBJ1-2
D gene: NA
CDR3 DNA: TGTGCCAGCAGCTTTATGGGGGGAGAAGACTACACCTTC
CDR3 protein: CASSFMGGEDYTF

V gene: TRBV27
clone size: NA
J gene: TRBJ2-6
D gene: NA
CDR3 DNA: TGTGCCAGCAGTCCCGGCGCAGGCCTCTCTGGGGCCAACGTCCTGACTTTC
CDR3 protein: CASSPGAGLSGANVLTF

V gene: TRBV6-2/TRBV6-3
clone size: NA
J gene: TRBJ1-6
D gene: NA
CDR3 DNA: TGTGCCAGCAGTTACGGGAGTCATTCACCCCTCCACTTT
CDR3 protein: CASSYGSHSPLHF

V gene: TRBV18
clone size: few
J gene: TRBJ1-6
D gene: NA
CDR3 DNA: TGTGCCAGCTCACCTCAGGACGGGAATTCACCCCTCCACTTT
CDR3 protein: CASSPQDGNSPLHF

V gene: TRBV5-1
clone size: NA
J gene: TRBJ1-3
D gene: TRBD1
CDR3 DNA: TGCGCCAGCAGCCGGCTCGCGACAGGGGGGAGCTCTGGAAACACCATATATTTT
CDR3 protein: CASSRLATGGSSGNTIYF

V gene: TRBV6-2/TRBV6-3
clone size: many
J gene: TRBJ1-5
D gene: TRBD1
CDR3 DNA: TGTGCCAGCAGTTACCCCCGAGGGACAGGGGTTTACAATCAGCCCCAGCATTTT
CDR3 protein: CASSYPRGTGVYNQPQHF

V gene: TRBV4-1
clone size: few
J gene: TRBJ2-7
D gene: TRBD1
CDR3 DNA: TGCGCCAGCAGCCAAGTTCTGGGACAGCGTGCCGAGCAGTACTTC
CDR3 protein: CASSQVLGQRAEQYF

V gene: TRBV7-2
clone size: many
J gene: TRBJ1-4
D gene: NA
CDR3 DNA: TGTGCCAGCAGAGAAGATAAGTACGGTCCCTATAATGAAAAACTGTTTTTT
CDR3 protein: CASREDKYGPYNEKLFF

V gene: TRBV4-2
clone size: NA
J gene: TRBJ2-1
D gene: TRBD2
CDR3 DNA: TGTGCCAGCAGCCCTTCAGCGGGAGGTTACAATGAGCAGTTCTTC
CDR3 protein: CASSPSAGGYNEQFF

V gene: TRBV18
clone size: few
J gene: TRBJ1-2
D gene: TRBD1
CDR3 DNA: TGTGCCAGCTCACCGACCGGGACAGGGGCATATGGCTACACCTTC
CDR3 protein: CASSPTGTGAYGYTF

V gene: TRBV4-1
clone size: once
J gene: TRBJ2-1
D gene: TRBD1
CDR3 DNA: TGCGCCAGCGGGACAGGGGGCCACAATGAGCAGTTCTTC
CDR3 protein: CASGTGGHNEQFF

V gene: TRBV24-1
clone size: few
J gene: TRBJ2-3
D gene: NA
CDR3 DNA: TGTGCCACCAGTGACCCGGGAACCACAGATACGCAGTATTTT
CDR3 protein: CATSDPGTTDTQYF

V gene: TRBV25-1
clone size: NA
J gene: TRBJ2-2
D gene: TRBD1
CDR3 DNA: TGTGCCAGCAGTGGTCGACAGGGGGCCGGCACCGGGGAGCTGTTTTTT
CDR3 protein: CASSGRQGAGTGELFF

V gene: TRBV6-2/TRBV6-3
clone size: NA
J gene: TRBJ2-7
D gene: NA
CDR3 DNA: TGTGCCAGCAGTTACGCCCCGGACTGGGGGGCGGAAGAGCAGTACTTC
CDR3 protein: CASSYAPDWGAEEQYF

V gene: TRBV7-2
clone size: few
J gene: TRBJ2-3
D gene: NA
CDR3 DNA: TGTGCCAGCAGCTTAGATGGGAGGGGGCGCACAGATACGCAGTATTTT
CDR3 protein: CASSLDGRGRTDTQYF

V gene: TRBV7-9
clone size: few
J gene: TRBJ2-1
D gene: NA
CDR3 DNA: TGTGCCAGCAGCTTAATTCGAAACAATGAGCAGTTCTTC
CDR3 protein: CASSLIRNNEQFF

V gene: TRBV20-1
clone size: NA
J gene: TRBJ2-1
D gene: TRBD2
CDR3 DNA: TGCAGCGCTACTGAGGGTAGCGGGGATTACAATGAGCAGTTCTTC
CDR3 protein: CSATEGSGDYNEQFF

V gene: TRBV5-1
clone size: NA
J gene: TRBJ1-1
D gene: NA
CDR3 DNA: TGCGCCAGCAGCTTGGCTCAGAGTAGAACTGAAGCTTTCTTT
CDR3 protein: CASSLAQSRTEAFF

V gene: TRBV28
clone size: many
J gene: TRBJ2-7
D gene: TRBD1
CDR3 DNA: TGTGCCAGCAGGACAGGGGCTGTCCTATACGAGCAGTACTTC
CDR3 protein: CASRTGAVLYEQYF

V gene: TRBV5-1
clone size: NA
J gene: TRBJ2-3
D gene: NA
CDR3 DNA: TGCGCCAGCAGCTTGGCAGGGAAGGACACAGATACGCAGTATTTT
CDR3 protein: CASSLAGKDTDTQYF

V gene: TRBV7-9
clone size: NA
J gene: TRBJ2-3
D gene: NA
CDR3 DNA: TGTGCCAGCAGCTTATCGGTCCTCACAGATACGCAGTATTTT
CDR3 protein: CASSLSVLTDTQYF

V gene: TRBV7-2
clone size: few
J gene: TRBJ2-4
D gene: TRBD2
CDR3 DNA: TGTGCCAGCAGCCCCCGGGCGGGAGGGCACATTCAGTACTTC
CDR3 protein: CASSPRAGGHIQYF

V gene: TRBV4-3
clone size: NA
J gene: TRBJ2-4
D gene: NA
CDR3 DNA: TGCGCCAGCAGCCAATTGGTGGGGGGGCTCGTAGCCAAAAACATTCAGTACTTC
CDR3 protein: CASSQLVGGLVAKNIQYF

V gene: TRBV7-2
clone size: many
J gene: TRBJ2-2
D gene: NA
CDR3 DNA: TGTGCCAGCAGCCAAAGAGGGCCCTCGAACACCGGGGAGCTGTTTTTT
CDR3 protein: CASSQRGPSNTGELFF

V gene: TRBV21-1
clone size: few
J gene: TRBJ2-1
D gene: NA
CDR3 DNA: TGTGCCAGCAGCAAAAGTATCAAGGGCCCGTCCTACAATGAGCAGTTCTTC
CDR3 protein: CASSKSIKGPSYNEQFF

V gene: TRBV20-1
clone size: NA
J gene: TRBJ2-7
D gene: TRBD2
CDR3 DNA: TGCAGTGCTCTCTCTAGCGGGAGCTACGAGCAGTACTTC
CDR3 protein: CSALSSGSYEQYF

V gene: TRBV5-1
clone size: NA
J gene: TRBJ2-3
D gene: NA
CDR3 DNA: TGCGCCAGCAGCTTGGCGTCGATAGATACGCAGTATTTT
CDR3 protein: CASSLASIDTQYF

V gene: TRBV7-2
clone size: NA
J gene: TRBJ2-1
D gene: TRBD1
CDR3 DNA: TGTGCCAGCAGCTCCTACCCCGGGACAGGGGGCAGGAATGAGCAGTTCTTC
CDR3 protein: CASSSYPGTGGRNEQFF

V gene: TRBV28
clone size: NA
J gene: TRBJ2-7
D gene: NA
CDR3 DNA: TGTGCCAGCAGCTCGATAACGAGGGTTCTCACCTACGAGCAGTACTTC
CDR3 protein: CASSSITRVLTYEQYF

V gene: TRBV6-2/TRBV6-3
clone size: few
J gene: TRBJ1-1
D gene: NA
CDR3 DNA: TGTGCCAGCAGTTACCGAACCGGGACAATCTTGAACACTGAAGCTTTCTTT
CDR3 protein: CASSYRTGTILNTEAFF

V gene: TRBV10-3
clone size: NA
J gene: TRBJ2-2
D gene: TRBD2
CDR3 DNA: TGTGCCATCAGTGAAGGACTAGCGGGGGGCACCGGGGAGCTGTTTTTT
CDR3 protein: CAISEGLAGGTGELFF

V gene: TRBV27
clone size: many
J gene: TRBJ2-7
D gene: TRBD1
CDR3 DNA: TGTGCCAGCGGCAGGGACAGAGTGGGCGAGCAGTACTTC
CDR3 protein: CASGRDRVGEQYF

V gene: TRBV28
clone size: few
J gene: TRBJ1-2
D gene: NA
CDR3 DNA: TGTGCCAGCAGTTTGTTAGTGAGTGGATCCGGGGGAGGCTACACCTTC
CDR3 protein: CASSLLVSGSGGGYTF

V gene: TRBV4-3
clone size: many
J gene: TRBJ2-5
D gene: TRBD2
CDR3 DNA: TGCGCCAGCAGCCAAGATCTTCCGCGGGGGTCCCAAGAGACCCAGTACTTC
CDR3 protein: CASSQDLPRGSQETQYF

V gene: TRBV29-1
clone size: NA
J gene: TRBJ2-3
D gene: TRBD2
CDR3 DNA: TGCAGCGCCCGACCAGCGGGAGTCACAGATACGCAGTATTTT
CDR3 protein: CSARPAGVTDTQYF

V gene: TRBV7-2
clone size: few
J gene: TRBJ1-3
D gene: NA
CDR3 DNA: TGTGCCAGCAGCTCCGACGGTCGGACCTCTGGAAACACCATATATTTT
CDR3 protein: CASSSDGRTSGNTIYF

V gene: TRBV6-2/TRBV6-3
clone size: few
J gene: TRBJ2-2
D gene: TRBD2
CDR3 DNA: TGTGCCAGCAATACCCGACTAGCGGGAGGGCCATCCACCGGGGAGCTGTTTTTT
CDR3 protein: CASNTRLAGGPSTGELFF